These 17 T cell receptor beta chains were sequenced from one sample in a study of control samples from healthy donors and cancer patients. Sequencing was performed with immunoSEQ multiplex PCR; in TCRdb, only in-frame clones are kept and a portion is missing. The repertoire holds approximately 70,000 clones, with approximately 84% as singletons. The sample taken for sequencing was blood. These receptors were taken from a man in his forties or fifties in good health.

The rearrangement joins TRBV6-6 to TRBJ2-2, with D uncertain. The V and J ends lost 7 bases and 1 base respectively, with 13 bases between them. This CDR3 is built from 15 residues. Germline CDR1 MNHNY, CDR2 SVGAGI (reference sequence). The CDR3, as DNA: TGTGCCAGCATAAGTTTAACGCGGAACACCGGGGAGCTGTTTTTT. Its protein is CASISLTRNTGELFF.

J is TRBJ1-2 and V is TRBV5-6, with 11 bases that match TRBD1. Per germline, CDR1 SGHDT and CDR2 YYEEEE. CDR3 length equals 14 residues. Trimming took 4 bases from V and 7 from J; bases not matched to a gene: 6. In nucleotides, the CDR3 is TGTGCCAGCAGCGGCGGACAGGGGGCGGGTGGCTACACCTTC. Residues: CASSGGQGAGGYTF.

V is TRBV4-1 and J is TRBJ1-1; D is unclear. Trimming pared 5 bases from V and 8 bases from J, leaving 15 bases between. The CDR3 extends over 13 amino acids. From germline, CDR1 is MGHRA and CDR2 YSYEKL. The CDR3 region is CASSIPGPGEAFF. The CDR3 nucleotides read TGCGCCAGCAGCATACCAGGCCCCGGGGAAGCTTTCTTT.

This clone appeared once. The CDR3 region is CASSLSSGPYEQYF. CDR3 DNA sequence: TGTGCCAGCAGCTTAAGTAGCGGCCCCTACGAGCAGTACTTC. The gene calls are TRBV7-2 and TRBJ2-7, with D maybe TRBD2 (6 bases). This CDR3 contains 14 residues. The V gene's germline CDR1 is SGHTA and CDR2 FQGNSA. V lost 2 bases and J 2 bases, leaving 10 bases between the germline ends.

The chain combines TRBV29-1 with TRBJ2-2; D unresolved. The ends were cut back, 6 bases at V and 1 base at J, with 6 bases in the middle. Looked up from germline, CDR1 is SQVTM and CDR2 is ANQGSEA. This CDR3 contains 12 residues. CDR3 coding DNA: TGCAGCGTCCTATTGAACACCGGGGAGCTGTTTTTT. Its translation is CSVLLNTGELFF.

The V gene is TRBV19, the J gene TRBJ2-6; 8 bases are shared with TRBD1. The CDR3 length is 18 residues. Germline V gives CDR1 LNHDA, CDR2 SQIVND (reference sequence). Trimming took 3 bases from V and 1 from J; bases not matched to a gene: 8. CDR3 DNA: TGTGCCAGTAGTATTCCCCCAGGGGGCACATCTGGGGCCAACGTCCTGACTTTC. Translating it yields CASSIPPGGTSGANVLTF.

Details on this clone: Other DNA sequences in this specimen translate into the identical CDR3. V usage is TRBV11-3 and J usage is TRBJ2-3; TRBD2 matches 7 bases. Trimming at V came to 1 base and at J to 1 base, leaving 2 bases not matched to a gene. The CDR3 extends over 15 amino acids. Germline CDR1 and CDR2: SGHNT and YENEEA. The chain's CDR3 is CASSLVAGGTDTQYF. The CDR3, as DNA: TGTGCCAGCAGCTTAGTTGCGGGGGGCACAGATACGCAGTATTTT.

This chain joins TRBV9 and TRBJ2-1; tentative D call: TRBD2 (5 bases). The CDR3 has 15 residues. V was shortened by 0 bases and J by 7 bases, with 14 bases between the two germline ends. The germline gives CDR1 SGDLS, CDR2 YYNGEE. The CDR3 DNA is TGTGCCAGCAGCGTAGGTTCTGGAGGCAAGAATGAGCAGTTCTTC. It translates to CASSVGSGGKNEQFF.

This rearrangement joins TRBV5-1 to TRBJ2-7; D is unclear. Germline V gene lookup returns CDR1 SGHRS and CDR2 YFSETQ. The length of the CDR3 is 13 residues. V gave up 0 bases and J gave up 2 bases, with 6 bases separating them. The CDR3 DNA follows: TGCGCCAGCAGCTTGGAGGCCACCTACGAGCAGTACTTC. Translation: CASSLEATYEQYF.

This clone was detected only a few times. The gene calls are TRBV10-3 and TRBJ1-5, with D maybe TRBD1 (6 bases). Germline V lookup: CDR1 ENHRY, CDR2 SYGVKD. Between the trimmed V and J ends, which lost 4 bases and 5 bases, there was a span of 15 bases. The CDR3 sequence is 15 residues long. The CDR3 coding sequence is TGTGCCATCAGTGGTACCCCGGGGGCGGATCAGCCCCAGCATTTT. This gives the protein CAISGTPGADQPQHF.

The genes are TRBV9 and TRBJ2-1, with 12 bases aligning to TRBD2. CDR1 is SGDLS, CDR2 YYNGEE, per germline. J was trimmed by 5 bases and V by 2 bases; bases with no gene match: 8. This CDR3 has 17 residues. CDR3 in amino acids: CASSVGLAGSGDNEQFF. CDR3 bases: TGTGCCAGCAGCGTCGGACTAGCGGGATCTGGGGACAATGAGCAGTTCTTC.

The gene calls are TRBV6-6 and TRBJ2-7; D is perhaps TRBD1 (5 bases). Germline V lookup: CDR1 MNHNY, CDR2 SVGAGI (reference sequence). V dropped 6 bases and J dropped 3 bases, with 18 bases sitting between them. This CDR3 contains 15 residues. The DNA for the CDR3 is TGTGCCAGCAGACGTGGGGCAGGGCCGATCTACGAGCAGTACTTC. It is translated as CASRRGAGPIYEQYF.

The genes are TRBV4-3 and TRBJ2-7; 7 nucleotides line up with TRBD1. Germline CDR1 is LGHNA and CDR2 is YSLEER. The CDR3 extends over 16 amino acids. V lost 0 bases, J lost 0 bases, and 5 bases stayed unmatched. Here the CDR3 reads CASSQETGPYSYEQYF. The CDR3 DNA reads as TGCGCCAGCAGCCAAGAGACAGGGCCTTACTCCTACGAGCAGTACTTC.

V usage is TRBV4-1 and J usage is TRBJ2-3, with D unresolved. Deletions cut 5 bases from V and 3 bases from J, with 15 bases between. The CDR3 loop spans 15 amino acids. CDR1 and CDR2 from the germline V gene are MGHRA and YSYEKL. In DNA form, the CDR3 reads TGCGCCAGCAGCTCTCAAGTAGGGCGAACAGATACGCAGTATTTT. As protein: CASSSQVGRTDTQYF.

The V gene is TRBV5-6, the J gene TRBJ2-3; 9 bases agree with TRBD2. The germline V gene encodes CDR1 SGHDT and CDR2 YYEEEE. The trim removed 3 bases at V and 2 bases at J, leaving 10 bases unmatched. CDR3 length: 17 residues. The CDR3 sequence is CASSYSGRSSFTDTQYF. The CDR3 nucleotides read TGTGCCAGCAGCTATAGCGGGAGATCATCATTCACAGATACGCAGTATTTT.

This clone was recorded once. J is TRBJ2-5 and V is TRBV7-9; possibly TRBD1 for D (5 bases). The germline gives CDR1 SEHNR, CDR2 FQNEAQ (reference sequence). CDR3 size: 13 residues. V was pared by 0 bases and J by 4 bases, with 6 bases between. As DNA, the CDR3 is TGTGCCAGCAGCTTAGCAGGGGTAGAGACCCAGTACTTC. Translation gives CASSLAGVETQYF.

The chain combines TRBV7-9 with TRBJ2-7, with a weak D call TRBD1 (5 bases). In germline, CDR1 is SEHNR, CDR2 FQNEAQ (reference sequence). V lost 5 bases to trimming and J lost 7 bases, with 15 bases between them. CDR3 size: 13 residues. CDR3 coding DNA: TGTGCCAGCAGCGTAAGCAGGGATTGGGAGCAGTACTTC. Its protein is CASSVSRDWEQYF. The full variable domain, completed using reference TRBV7-9 and TRBJ2-7, is DTGVSQNPRHKITKRGQNVTFRCDPISEHNRLYWYRQTLGQGPEFLTYFQNEAQLEKSRLLSDRFSAERPKGSFSTLEIQRTEQGDSAMYLCASSVSRDWEQYFGPGTRLTVT.